Following are 32 T cell receptor beta chains from one sample sequenced in a study of T cells in Graves' hyperthyroidism and ophthalmopathy. TCR beta CDR3 region amplification was performed from RNA transcripts. First-round RT-PCR targeting the TCR CDR3 was performed with the HTBI primer set. TCRdb analysed the multiplex PCR reads with MiXCR anew, one entry per CDR3 protein. The sample has some 340,000 distinct CDR3 sequences; roughly an eighth are singletons. The source material was blood. These TCRs come from a woman between 40 and 50 years old with Graves' ophthalmopathy.

This clonotype has only a few counts. At one end, the junction sequence differs from germline, possibly due to a read error. The V gene is TRBV11-2, the J gene TRBJ2-7; 10 bases agree with TRBD2. The CDR3 consists of 16 residues. Germline assignment: CDR1 SGHAT and CDR2 FQNNGV. This CDR3 reads CASSLDRTSGAYEQHF. CDR3 DNA sequence: TGTGCCAGCAGCTTGGATAGGACTAGCGGTGCCTACGAGCAGCACTTC.

This clonotype was counted ten times or more. The V call is TRBV12-3 or TRBV12-4, the J call TRBJ1-5; TRBD1 is a possible D gene (5 bases). The CDR3 runs 14 residues. Trimming pared 3 bases from V and 6 bases from J, leaving 12 bases between. Written as DNA, the CDR3 is TGTGCCAGCAGTTTTAAGCAGGGTGGTCAGCCCCAGCATTTT. This encodes CASSFKQGGQPQHF.

The genes are TRBV5-1 and TRBJ1-1, with D unresolved. The CDR3 spans 15 residues. Germline loops: CDR1 SGHRS, CDR2 YFSETQ. The ends were cut back, 1 base at V and 0 bases at J, with 10 bases in the middle. The CDR3 is CASSLNPNLNTEAFF. CDR3 nucleotides: TGCGCCAGCAGCTTGAACCCGAACTTGAACACTGAAGCTTTCTTT.

At least ten counts were recorded for this clonotype. The V gene is TRBV28, the J gene TRBJ2-5; D may match TRBD1 or TRBD2 (5 bases each). The V end was cut by 10 bases, the J end by 3 bases, with 18 bases between. From germline, CDR1 is MDHEN and CDR2 SYDVKM. The CDR3 has 14 amino acids. The CDR3 DNA reads TGTGCCACCACCGGGACCTTCCTAGAAGAGACCCAGTACTTC. Amino acids: CATTGTFLEETQYF.

There are many counts of this clonotype. The chain carries TRBV20-1 and TRBJ2-1, with D perhaps TRBD1 or TRBD2 (5 bases each). Germline V gene sequence: CDR1 DFQATT, CDR2 SNEGSKA (reference sequence). This CDR3 has 12 amino acids. The CDR3 here is CRPGSTKNEQFF. The DNA for the CDR3 is TGCAGGCCAGGGAGTACTAAGAATGAGCAGTTCTTC.

This clonotype has at least ten counts. This chain links TRBV10-3 with TRBJ2-5; the D gene is possibly TRBD2 (5 bases). In germline, CDR1 is ENHRY, CDR2 SYGVKD. CDR3 size: 14 residues. V was clipped by 5 bases and J by 5 bases, with 15 bases between them. The CDR3 bases are TGTGCCATCAGTACCCGTGAAGCGGAGGAGACCCAGTACTTC. Translated: CAISTREAEETQYF.

This clonotype was observed many times. A read error may produce the germline difference seen at one junction end. CDR3 in DNA: TGTGCCAGCAGCTTAGCCCGGAATTACTATGGCTACACCTTC. Protein product: CASSLARNYYGYTF. The V call is TRBV12-3 or TRBV12-4, the J call TRBJ1-2; D is unclear. The CDR3 spans 14 residues.

This rearrangement joins TRBV7-2 to TRBJ2-3; the match to TRBD2 covers 12 bases. Germline values: CDR1 SGHTA, CDR2 FQGNSA. V shed 4 bases, J shed 2 bases, and the junction held 7 bases outside the gene matches. The CDR3 runs 17 residues. The CDR3 loop is CASSSRLAGAPTDTQYF. The CDR3 bases are TGTGCCAGCAGCTCCAGACTAGCGGGGGCCCCCACAGATACGCAGTATTTT.

In its sample, this clonotype was seen many times. The V call is TRBV2, the J call TRBJ1-2; TRBD1 matches 8 bases. The CDR3 covers 13 residues. Germline CDR1 and CDR2: SNHLY and FYNNEI. Germline trimming cut 5 bases from V and 2 bases from J; bases unmatched to any gene: 1. CDR3 coding DNA: TGTGCCAGCAGTCGACAGGGGAACTATGGCTACACCTTC. This sequence encodes CASSRQGNYGYTF. The whole variable domain, remainder taken from reference TRBV2 and TRBJ1-2, is EPEVTQTPSHQVTQMGQEVILRCVPISNHLYFYWYRQILGQKVEFLVSFYNNEISEKSEIFDDQFSVERPDGSNFTLKIRSTKLEDSAMYFCASSRQGNYGYTFGSGTRLTVV.

The CDR3 DNA reads TGCGCCAGCAGCACTGACAGTTCGAACACTGAAGCTTTCTTT. This gives the protein CASSTDSSNTEAFF. The chain employs TRBV5-1 and TRBJ1-1, with D perhaps matching TRBD1 (5 bases). Germline-derived CDR1 and CDR2 are SGHRS and YFSETQ. Between the trimmed V and J ends, which lost 4 bases and 1 base, there was a span of 11 bases. The CDR3 covers 14 residues.

This clonotype showed up many times. The chain recombines TRBV20-1 with TRBJ2-3, with 7 bases fitting TRBD2. J was trimmed by 1 base and V by 3 bases; bases with no gene match: 10. The CDR3 is 16 amino acids. The V gene's germline CDR1 is DFQATT and CDR2 SNEGSKA (reference sequence). The chain's CDR3 is CSARGRLATGTDTQYF. DNA for the CDR3: TGCAGTGCTAGGGGGAGACTAGCTACTGGCACAGATACGCAGTATTTT.

This chain joins TRBV7-9 and TRBJ1-5; D gene uncertain. Between the trimmed V and J ends, which lost 4 bases and 5 bases, there was a span of 6 bases. The CDR3 covers 12 residues. The germline CDR1 and CDR2 sequences are SEHNR and FQNEAQ (reference sequence). The CDR3 bases are TGTGCCAGCAGCTACCATGATCAGCCCCAGCATTTT. Its protein is CASSYHDQPQHF.

This clonotype was picked up many times. V and J are TRBV20-1 and TRBJ1-1, with unresolved D. Germline CDR1 and CDR2: DFQATT and SNEGSKA (reference sequence). V lost 5 bases and J 11 bases, leaving 6 bases between the germline ends. The CDR3 spans 8 residues. CDR3 amino acids: CSAAFAFF. CDR3 DNA: TGCAGTGCTGCGTTCGCTTTCTTT.

This chain connects TRBV15 to TRBJ2-3; D not resolved. Germline values: CDR1 LNHNV, CDR2 YYDKDF (reference sequence). V was trimmed by 2 bases and J by 3 bases, leaving 6 bases between them. The CDR3 loop spans 13 amino acids. The CDR3 DNA follows: TGTGCCACCAGCAGAACTTGGACAGATACGCAGTATTTT. It codes for CATSRTWTDTQYF. The entire variable domain, with the rest obtained from reference TRBV15 and TRBJ2-3, is as follows: DAMVIQNPRYQVTQFGKPVTLSCSQTLNHNVMYWYQQKSSQAPKLLFHYYDKDFNNEADTPDNFQSRRPNTSFCFLDIRSPGLGDTAMYLCATSRTWTDTQYFGPGTRLTVL.

This clonotype was detected only a few times. The CDR3 reads CSLTGNLETQYF. In DNA, the CDR3 is TGCAGTCTGACCGGGAATCTGGAGACCCAGTACTTC. The chain links TRBV20-1 to TRBJ2-5; D may be TRBD2 (5 bases). Trimming cost V 8 bases and J 5 bases, with 15 bases left between them. Germline V gene data show CDR1 as DFQATT and CDR2 as SNEGSKA (reference sequence). CDR3 length: 12 amino acids.

V usage is TRBV11-2 and J usage is TRBJ2-7, with D possibly being TRBD1 (6 bases). Germline V gives CDR1 SGHAT, CDR2 FQNNGV. Trimming left V 3 bases short and J 5 bases short, with 14 bases between. The CDR3 runs to 14 residues. The CDR3 reads CASSFTTGVHEQYF. The CDR3 nucleotides are TGTGCCAGCAGCTTCACGACAGGAGTCCACGAGCAGTACTTC.

This clonotype was counted at least ten times. V and J are TRBV14 and TRBJ2-3; D remains unclear. The V gene lost 0 bases and the J gene lost 4 bases, with 5 bases spanning the gap. The V gene's germline CDR1 is SGHDN and CDR2 FVKESK. The CDR3 sequence is 13 residues long. CDR3 in DNA: TGTGCCAGCAGCCAAGAGATTGCAGATACGCAGTATTTT. It specifies CASSQEIADTQYF.

This clonotype was seen only a few times. This sequence joins TRBV5-4 and TRBJ1-1, with D unresolved. Germline-derived CDR1 and CDR2 are SGHNT and YYREEE (reference sequence). The CDR3 is 14 residues long. V lost 4 bases and J lost 0, with 10 bases in between. CDR3 in amino acids: CASSPFRLNTEAFF. The DNA for the CDR3 is TGTGCCAGCAGCCCTTTTAGATTGAACACTGAAGCTTTCTTT.

The V gene is TRBV10-3, the J gene TRBJ2-7; D may match TRBD1 or TRBD2 (5 bases each). The CDR3 runs 14 residues. Germline assignment: CDR1 ENHRY and CDR2 SYGVKD. With 10 bases removed from V and 6 bases from J, the gap between germline ends came to 22 bases. For the CDR3, the DNA is TGTGCCACCACCGGGGCAGGGTCATTGGGCGAGCAGTACTTC. Amino acid sequence: CATTGAGSLGEQYF.

This clonotype has a handful of counts. The V call is TRBV7-9, the J call TRBJ1-4, with D unclear. The V end lost 5 bases, the J end lost 7 bases, and 8 bases lay between the germline ends. The CDR3 is 12 residues long. CDR1 and CDR2 (germline): SEHNR, FQNEAQ (reference sequence). The CDR3 here is CASSTSGEKLFF. The CDR3 nucleotides are TGTGCCAGCAGCACAAGTGGTGAAAAACTGTTTTTT.

This clonotype was counted between two and nine times. The rearrangement joins TRBV19 to TRBJ1-3; 9 bases match TRBD1. The CDR3 consists of 16 residues. The V gene end was trimmed by 6 bases and the J gene end by 4 bases; junction bases not matched to a gene: 10. Germline CDR1 is LNHDA and CDR2 is SQIVND (reference sequence). The CDR3 coding sequence is TGTGCCAGTAGATCGGGACAGGGCGCGATCGGAAACACCATATATTTT. Protein sequence: CASRSGQGAIGNTIYF.

This clonotype was counted between two and nine times. This chain joins TRBV27 and TRBJ1-6; TRBD1 aligns across 7 bases. CDR1 MNHEY and CDR2 SMNVEV come from the germline V gene (reference sequence). V dropped 6 bases and J dropped 8; count of bases not matched to a gene: 4. The CDR3 loop spans 13 amino acids. CDR3 loop: CASRGGQYSPLHF. The CDR3 nucleotides are TGTGCCAGCAGGGGGGGACAGTATTCACCCCTCCACTTT.

Only one count was recorded for this clonotype. Germline and junction disagree at one end, which may indicate a read error. The J gene is TRBJ1-1, the V gene TRBV19; perhaps TRBD1 as D (6 bases). The CDR3 is 14 residues long. CDR1 is LNHDA and CDR2 is SQIVND in the germline V gene (reference sequence). The CDR3 spells CASSHTGMNAEAFF. The CDR3 nucleotides read TGTGCCAGTAGTCACACAGGGATGAACGCTGAAGCTTTCTTT.

This clonotype was recorded at least ten times. This chain's CDR3 is CASSLGSGSLYGYTF. The DNA for the CDR3 is TGTGCCAGCAGCCTGGGATCAGGGTCCCTCTATGGCTACACCTTC. The gene calls are TRBV7-9 and TRBJ1-2; possible D gene TRBD1, 5 bases. The CDR3 totals 15 residues. Germline V lookup: CDR1 SEHNR, CDR2 FQNEAQ (reference sequence). The V end lost 5 bases, the J end lost 4 bases, and 17 bases lay between the germline ends.

This clonotype was seen ten or more times. V is TRBV7-9 and J is TRBJ1-2; TRBD1 matches 8 bases. CDR3 length: 14 residues. The ends lost 6 bases at V and 4 bases at J; junction bases unmatched: 7. Germline CDR1 and CDR2: SEHNR and FQNEAQ (reference sequence). The CDR3 sequence is CASRARDRPYGYTF. The CDR3 coding sequence is TGTGCCAGCAGGGCCCGGGACAGGCCCTATGGCTACACCTTC.

This clonotype occurred many times. The chain uses TRBV19 and TRBJ2-7; TRBD1 might be the D (6 bases). This CDR3 spans 13 amino acids. CDR1 LNHDA and CDR2 SQIVND come from the germline V gene (reference sequence). V was clipped by 4 bases and J by 3 bases, with 10 bases between them. CDR3 nucleotide sequence: TGTGCCAGTAGTAAAGGACAGCACTACGAGCAGTACTTC. Translation: CASSKGQHYEQYF.

This clonotype was detected many times. This chain links TRBV4-1 with TRBJ2-7; no definite D call. V was clipped by 7 bases and J by 0 bases, with 19 bases between them. CDR1 MGHRA and CDR2 YSYEKL come from the germline V gene. The CDR3 extends over 16 amino acids. This chain's CDR3 is CASTLSTGHSSYEQYF. CDR3 bases: TGCGCCAGCACCCTATCCACGGGCCATTCCTCCTACGAGCAGTACTTC.

This clonotype was found a few times. The gene calls are TRBV6-1 and TRBJ2-3; 10 bases align to TRBD2. After removal of 6 bases from V and 11 bases from J, the junction contained 32 bases not matched to a gene. The CDR3 totals 21 residues. CDR1 MNHNS and CDR2 SASEGT come from the germline V gene. CDR3 loop: CASRPSGVVGGGSGRAGGQYF. The CDR3 DNA is TGTGCCAGCAGGCCCTCCGGGGTCGTAGGGGGTGGAAGCGGGAGGGCCGGAGGGCAGTATTTT.

This clonotype appeared a few times. This rearrangement joins TRBV5-6 to TRBJ1-3; D is possibly TRBD1 (5 bases). In germline, CDR1 is SGHDT, CDR2 YYEEEE. Trimming took off 4 bases at V and 0 bases at J, with 14 bases between the two ends. This CDR3 spans 16 amino acids. The DNA of the CDR3 is TGTGCCAGCAGCATCCATACAGGACGCTCTGGAAACACCATATATTTT. Residues: CASSIHTGRSGNTIYF.

The chain carries TRBV20-1 and TRBJ1-3; D not certain. The V gene's germline CDR1 is DFQATT and CDR2 SNEGSKA (reference sequence). V lost 2 bases and J lost 4, with 6 bases in between. The CDR3 totals 12 residues. The CDR3 protein is CSARTVGNTIYF. CDR3 nucleotide sequence: TGCAGTGCTAGAACAGTAGGAAACACCATATATTTT.

This clonotype was found a few times. J is TRBJ1-5 and V is TRBV5-8; D call uncertain. Trimming left V 4 bases short and J 4 bases short, with 12 bases between. In germline, CDR1 is SGHTS, CDR2 YDEGEE. CDR3 size: 14 residues. CDR3 loop: CASSLFRDNQPQHF. Here the CDR3 DNA reads TGTGCCAGCAGCCTCTTTAGGGATAATCAGCCCCAGCATTTT.

V and J are TRBV19 and TRBJ1-1; D perhaps matches TRBD1 (5 bases). CDR3 length: 13 residues. Germline CDR1 LNHDA, CDR2 SQIVND (reference sequence). V lost 5 bases, J lost 11 bases, and 18 bases lay in between. The CDR3 region has the DNA TGTGCCAGTAGTTTGGGGGGGTCCAACGGGGCTTTCTTT. This codes for CASSLGGSNGAFF. Combining the CDR3 with reference TRBV19 and TRBJ1-1 gives the whole variable domain DGGITQSPKYLFRKEGQNVTLSCEQNLNHDAMYWYRQDPGQGLRLIYYSQIVNDFQKGDIAEGYSVSREKKESFPLTVTSAQKNPTAFYLCASSLGGSNGAFFGQGTRLTVV.